The clone carrying this TCR beta chain was recorded only once. This sample is part of a study of blood T cell repertoires in COVID-19. Whole-study context: Both acute and convalescent COVID-19 samples were obtained from the United States, Italy and Spain. PBMCs, B-cell-depleted T cells, or T cells provided the cDNA or gDNA that made up the material.

The V gene's germline CDR1 is LNHNV and CDR2 YYDKDF (reference sequence). The CDR3 has 15 amino acids. Trimming took 0 bases from V and 8 from J, leaving 16 bases between them. Under the authors' procedure: Amplifying reference gene primers gave estimates of nucleated cell counts. Some clones are missing from TCRdb's copy, which holds only in-frame ones; the method was immunoSEQ multiplex PCR. V and J calls and clone size are as listed in that table; D and trimming were resolved from the DNA. The sample consists of about 33,000 clones, around nine tenths of them appearing once. Material: peripheral blood. The TCR was taken from a woman of 80 years or more with active or convalescent COVID-19. J is TRBJ1-2 and V is TRBV15; D is unresolved. CDR3 nucleotide sequence: TGTGCCACCAGCAGAGAAGACACCTTTCCTGGGGGCTACACCTTC. Protein product: CATSREDTFPGGYTF. Supplemented by reference TRBV15 and TRBJ1-2, the full variable domain reads DAMVIQNPRYQVTQFGKPVTLSCSQTLNHNVMYWYQQKSSQAPKLLFHYYDKDFNNEADTPDNFQSRRPNTSFCFLDIRSPGLGDTAMYLCATSREDTFPGGYTFGSGTRLTVV.